Presented here are 31 T cell receptor beta chains from one specimen sequenced in a study of cytomegalovirus exposure and HLA in healthy donors listed by TCRdb under 2017. The library was built by means of the immunoSEQ multiplex PCR assay. For the multiplex PCR, a mixture combining 60 forward primers for TCR Vbeta segments and 13 reverse primers for TCR Jbeta segments was used. Held by TCRdb, this immuneACCESS table contains in-frame sequences only and omits some clones. Under half of the omission traces to an unresolved V gene where checked; the cause of the rest is unknown. In this sample the table shows over 150,000 clones, approximately 80% of which occur a single time. The ten largest clones take up 8.5% of the sample. Sequencing used PBMCs. All receptors come from a male donor in good health and CMV-seropositive.

The chain is built from TRBV29-1 and TRBJ2-7, with 7 nucleotides matching TRBD2. This CDR3 contains 13 residues. Trimming removed 5 bases from V and 11 bases from J; junction bases left unmatched: 15. Looked up from germline, CDR1 is SQVTM and CDR2 is ANQGSEA. In DNA form, the CDR3 reads TGCAGCGTTAGTTGGCTAGCGGCGGCGGAAGAGTACTTC. Residues: CSVSWLAAAEEYF.

Comment on this clone: A junction end diverges from the germline sequence, so it may reflect a read error. The genes are TRBV7-2 and TRBJ2-7, with D possibly TRBD2 on 6 matching bases. Germline CDR1 SGHTA, CDR2 FQGNSA. The CDR3 covers 15 residues. CDR3: CASSLGPDSWGEQHF. The CDR3 bases are TGTGCCAGCAGCTTGGGCCCGGACTCGTGGGGGGAGCAGCACTTC.

This clone was counted a few times. The chain is built from TRBV7-2 and TRBJ2-7; 11 bases align to TRBD2. Germline V gene lookup returns CDR1 SGHTA and CDR2 FQGNSA. This CDR3 has 16 amino acids. V gave up 0 bases and J gave up 3 bases; unmatched junction bases: 4. CDR3 amino acids: CASSLAALAGGYEQYF. Written as DNA, the CDR3 is TGTGCCAGCAGCTTAGCGGCGCTAGCGGGAGGCTACGAGCAGTACTTC.

The chain links TRBV5-1 to TRBJ2-1; TRBD1 matches at 7 bases. V lost 4 bases, J lost 5 bases, and 3 bases stayed unmatched. CDR1 and CDR2 (germline): SGHRS, YFSETQ. The CDR3 runs to 13 residues. CDR3 coding DNA: TGCGCCAGCAGCGTGGACAGGCACAATGAGCAGTTCTTC. Protein: CASSVDRHNEQFF.

This chain uses TRBV11-2 with TRBJ2-7; tentatively, D is TRBD1 (5 bases). CDR1 and CDR2 (germline): SGHAT, FQNNGV. The CDR3 is 16 residues long. V was shortened by 7 bases and J by 7 bases, with 26 bases between the two germline ends. CDR3 sequence (DNA): TGTGCCAGCACCCCCAGTCTCGCCCAGGGAATGATAGAGCAGTACTTC. Translating gives CASTPSLAQGMIEQYF.

The chain uses TRBV6-6 and TRBJ2-1, with a tentative D call TRBD1 (6 bases). Trimming pared 6 bases from V and 6 bases from J, leaving 18 bases between. Per germline, CDR1 MNHNY and CDR2 SVGAGI (reference sequence). The CDR3 covers 15 residues. DNA of the CDR3: TGTGCCAGCAGCTTCCAGGGGAAGAGCGGCAATGAGCAGTTCTTC. Translating gives CASSFQGKSGNEQFF.

For this clone: At one boundary the junction diverges from the germline segment, which might be a read error. This rearrangement joins TRBV7-9 to TRBJ2-7; 8 nucleotides line up with TRBD1. The CDR3 is 14 residues long. Germline V lookup: CDR1 SEHNR, CDR2 FQNEAQ (reference sequence). CDR3 coding DNA: TGTGCCAGCAGGTTAGCCGGACAGGGTGGGGAGCAGTACTTC. It specifies CASRLAGQGGEQYF.

The count of this clone is one. The rearrangement joins TRBV27 to TRBJ2-3; D is unresolved. CDR3 length equals 12 residues. V shed 7 bases and J shed 6 bases, with 11 bases lying between them. Germline lookup yields CDR1 MNHEY and CDR2 SMNVEV (reference sequence). CDR3 sequence reads: CASTRSPDTQYF. The CDR3 region has the DNA TGTGCCAGCACTAGAAGCCCGGATACGCAGTATTTT.

CDR3 in amino acids: CASSLGWRVDTGELFF. The CDR3 DNA reads TGTGCCAGCAGCTTGGGATGGAGGGTCGACACCGGGGAGCTGTTTTTT. V is TRBV5-5 and J is TRBJ2-2, with D perhaps matching TRBD2 (6 bases). The germline V and J ends were trimmed by 0 bases and 3 bases, with 12 bases remaining between them. This CDR3 contains 16 residues. CDR1 and CDR2 from the germline V gene are SGHKS and YYEKEE (reference sequence).

This chain joins TRBV19 and TRBJ1-4; 8 bases align to TRBD1. Germline assignment: CDR1 LNHDA and CDR2 SQIVND (reference sequence). Losses at the gene ends were 6 bases for V and 7 bases for J; bases not matched to a gene: 4. This CDR3 has 13 amino acids. Written as DNA, the CDR3 is TGTGCCAGTAGCGGACAGGGTACTGAAAAACTGTTTTTT. As protein: CASSGQGTEKLFF.

This clone was counted only a few times. The chain joins TRBV7-9 to TRBJ2-5; 7 bases match TRBD1. This CDR3 is 14 amino acids long. V shed 6 bases, J shed 1 base, and the junction held 5 bases outside the gene matches. Germline CDR1 SEHNR, CDR2 FQNEAQ (reference sequence). The CDR3 bases are TGTGCCAGCAGGTCGAGGGGGCCCCAAGAGACCCAGTACTTC. This codes for CASRSRGPQETQYF.

The gene calls are TRBV18 and TRBJ2-7; the match to TRBD1 covers 7 bases. J lost 3 bases, V lost 5 bases, and 10 bases had no gene match. There are 15 residues in the CDR3. The germline gives CDR1 KGHSH, CDR2 LQKENI. The CDR3 region is CASSAGTAGFYEQYF. Here the CDR3 DNA reads TGTGCCAGCTCAGCCGGGACAGCCGGCTTCTACGAGCAGTACTTC.

The table lists this clone with a count of one. The J gene is TRBJ1-2, the V gene TRBV28; a weak D match, TRBD1 (5 bases). Trimming took 3 bases from V and 0 from J, leaving 14 bases between them. Germline CDR1 MDHEN, CDR2 SYDVKM. CDR3 size: 16 residues. The CDR3 DNA reads TGTGCCAGCAGTTTCGGCAAGGGGCGACCTAACTATGGCTACACCTTC. Amino acids: CASSFGKGRPNYGYTF.

This clone was seen more than once but under ten times. Other DNA sequences within the sample encode an identical CDR3. Here the CDR3 DNA reads TGTGCCAGCAGCGTAGGAAGCGGGGGGCCCTACGAGCAGTACTTC. Its protein is CASSVGSGGPYEQYF. The J gene is TRBJ2-7, the V gene TRBV9; the match to TRBD2 covers 9 bases. V was clipped by 0 bases and J by 2 bases; unmatched bases: 3. Germline V gene data show CDR1 as SGDLS and CDR2 as YYNGEE. This CDR3 contains 15 residues.

The chain uses TRBV6-6 and TRBJ2-1; tentative D call: TRBD1 (6 bases). Germline CDR1 MNHNY, CDR2 SVGAGI (reference sequence). CDR3 length: 13 residues. Deletions cut 2 bases from V and 10 bases from J, with 12 bases between. DNA of the CDR3: TGTGCCAGCAGTTACCCTTCCGGGACAGAGCAGTTCTTC. This encodes CASSYPSGTEQFF.

The chain is built from TRBV7-7 and TRBJ2-1, with D unclear. Germline assignment: CDR1 SSHAT and CDR2 FNYEAQ (reference sequence). Trimming removed 5 bases at V and 0 bases at J, with 5 bases between. The length of the CDR3 is 13 residues. CDR3 in amino acids: CASSPGSYNEQFF. The CDR3 DNA follows: TGTGCCAGCAGCCCCGGCTCCTACAATGAGCAGTTCTTC.

This chain connects TRBV4-3 to TRBJ1-1, with no clear D. Per germline, CDR1 LGHNA and CDR2 YSLEER. This CDR3 is built from 13 residues. V shed 6 bases and J shed 5 bases, with 13 bases lying between them. The CDR3 DNA follows: TGCGCCAGCAGGGGCCCCCGAGGGACTGAAGCTTTCTTT. Its translation is CASRGPRGTEAFF.

CDR3 in amino acids: CASSLALGQGRRAFF. As DNA, the CDR3 is TGCGCCAGCAGCTTGGCCCTAGGACAGGGTCGTCGGGCTTTCTTT. The chain employs TRBV5-1 and TRBJ1-1, with TRBD1 matching 8 bases. The CDR3 spans 15 residues. V was pared by 0 bases and J by 11 bases, with 12 bases of the junction left unmatched. In germline, CDR1 is SGHRS, CDR2 YFSETQ.

The genes are TRBV19 and TRBJ2-1, with 13 bases aligning to TRBD2. Per the germline V gene, CDR1 is LNHDA and CDR2 is SQIVND (reference sequence). The CDR3 consists of 13 residues. With V trimmed by 10 bases and J by 5 bases, 2 bases remained unmatched. The CDR3 DNA follows: TGTGCCAAAGGACTAGCGGGAGACAATGAGCAGTTCTTC. Translating it yields CAKGLAGDNEQFF. Complete variable domain (other parts from reference TRBV19 and TRBJ2-1): DGGITQSPKYLFRKEGQNVTLSCEQNLNHDAMYWYRQDPGQGLRLIYYSQIVNDFQKGDIAEGYSVSREKKESFPLTVTSAQKNPTAFYLCAKGLAGDNEQFFGPGTRLTVL.

The chain is built from TRBV5-4 and TRBJ2-3; TRBD2 matches 11 bases. Per the germline V gene, CDR1 is SGHNT and CDR2 is YYREEE (reference sequence). V was clipped by 4 bases and J by 5 bases; unmatched bases: 3. This CDR3 comprises 14 residues. CDR3 sequence (DNA): TGTGCCAGCAGCCCTGGGACTAGCGGAGATACGCAGTATTTT. Its protein is CASSPGTSGDTQYF.

The chain recombines TRBV9 with TRBJ2-5, with 9 bases lining up with TRBD2. J gave up 0 bases and V 0 bases, and 3 bases lay outside the gene matches. The length of the CDR3 is 16 residues. Looked up from germline, CDR1 is SGDLS and CDR2 is YYNGEE. CDR3 amino acids: CASSVESGGNQETQYF. DNA for the CDR3: TGTGCCAGCAGCGTAGAAAGCGGGGGGAACCAAGAGACCCAGTACTTC.

This chain joins TRBV2 and TRBJ2-5; the match to TRBD2 covers 8 bases. Losses at the gene ends were 3 bases for V and 1 base for J; bases not matched to a gene: 4. Germline lookup yields CDR1 SNHLY and CDR2 FYNNEI. CDR3 size: 15 residues. CDR3 residues: CASSEVRGVQETQYF. Written as DNA, the CDR3 is TGTGCCAGCAGTGAGGTGCGGGGGGTCCAAGAGACCCAGTACTTC.

The rearrangement joins TRBV7-9 to TRBJ1-5; TRBD1 aligns across 12 bases. The CDR3 totals 18 residues. Germline assignment: CDR1 SEHNR and CDR2 FQNEAQ (reference sequence). Trimming removed 1 base from V and 4 bases from J; junction bases left unmatched: 8. The CDR3 nucleotides read TGTGCCAGCAGCTTAGTGTCGGGACAGGGGGCTTCGAATCAGCCCCAGCATTTT. The encoded protein is CASSLVSGQGASNQPQHF.

This clone appeared a few times. The rearrangement uses TRBV7-2 and TRBJ2-3, with 11 positions matching TRBD1. The CDR3 has 15 residues. V lost 6 bases, J lost 4 bases, and 6 bases stayed unmatched. Germline CDR1 SGHTA, CDR2 FQGNSA. The CDR3 sequence: CASRGDRGSADTQYF. The CDR3 nucleotides read TGTGCCAGCAGAGGGGACAGGGGGTCTGCAGATACGCAGTATTTT.

The J gene is TRBJ2-2, the V gene TRBV4-3; 11 bases map to TRBD2. This CDR3 contains 17 residues. V trimming: 0 bases; J trimming: 6 bases; junction bases outside the gene matches: 6. Germline loops: CDR1 LGHNA, CDR2 YSLEER. In DNA, the CDR3 is TGCGCCAGCAGCCAAGATTATAGCGGGAGGGACGCCGGGGAGCTGTTTTTT. It codes for CASSQDYSGRDAGELFF.

This chain links TRBV18 with TRBJ1-3, with D tentatively TRBD1 (5 bases). V lost 4 bases, J lost 1 base, and 26 bases lay in between. The length of the CDR3 is 20 residues. Germline loops: CDR1 KGHSH, CDR2 LQKENI. The CDR3 is CASSLLRDLGGWSSGNTIYF. In DNA, the CDR3 is TGTGCCAGCTCACTCCTCCGGGACTTGGGAGGTTGGAGTTCTGGAAACACCATATATTTT.

The chain is built from TRBV27 and TRBJ1-1; D call uncertain. Germline loops: CDR1 MNHEY, CDR2 SMNVEV (reference sequence). V was trimmed by 1 base and J by 1 base, leaving 4 bases between them. The CDR3 covers 13 residues. The DNA of the CDR3 is TGTGCCAGCAGTTTATTCCGGAACACTGAAGCTTTCTTT. This translates into CASSLFRNTEAFF.

The chain joins TRBV19 to TRBJ1-2; D is ambiguous. Trimming left V 4 bases short and J 6 bases short, with 21 bases between. Germline loops: CDR1 LNHDA, CDR2 SQIVND (reference sequence). This CDR3 has 16 residues. DNA for the CDR3: TGTGCCAGTAGTACGACCGTGGGAGGTGCAACGAATGGCTACACCTTC. Its translation: CASSTTVGGATNGYTF.

This chain uses TRBV25-1 with TRBJ2-7; a possible D gene is TRBD1 (6 bases). Germline lookup yields CDR1 MGHDK and CDR2 SYGVNS. The V gene lost 6 bases and the J gene lost 4 bases, with 13 bases spanning the gap. The CDR3 spans 13 residues. The CDR3 loop reads CASSRAGEYEQYF. The CDR3 coding sequence is TGTGCCAGCAGCAGGGCAGGGGAATACGAGCAGTACTTC.

On this clone itself: The same CDR3 arises from other DNA sequences in this sample as well. This chain links TRBV5-4 with TRBJ2-6, with 8 bases identical to TRBD1. Looked up from germline, CDR1 is SGHNT and CDR2 is YYREEE (reference sequence). The ends lost 4 bases at V and 3 bases at J; junction bases unmatched: 9. This CDR3 is 17 amino acids long. The CDR3 protein is CASSRSGGADGANVLTF. Here the CDR3 DNA reads TGTGCCAGCAGCCGGTCAGGGGGCGCGGATGGGGCCAACGTCCTGACTTTC.

The J gene is TRBJ2-1, the V gene TRBV19; 12 bases align to TRBD2. CDR1 LNHDA and CDR2 SQIVND come from the germline V gene (reference sequence). The CDR3 is 18 amino acids. J was trimmed by 7 bases and V by 3 bases; bases with no gene match: 13. In DNA form, the CDR3 reads TGTGCCAGTAGTATCTATTCGGCGGCTAGCGGGAGGGGAAATGAGCAGTTCTTC. As protein: CASSIYSAASGRGNEQFF.